The 5 T cell receptor beta chains presented below share a single source sample, sequenced in a study of blood T cells in healthy people across ages (dated by TCRdb to between 2014 and 2016). The library was built by means of 5' RACE. Reads for this sample came from an Illumina HiSeq 2500. A second PCR of 7 to 11 cycles was performed with a sample-barcoded 5' primer and a J-beta primer mix. TCRdb redid the processing of the public reads, applying fastp at Q25 and MiXCR, and retained in-frame beta chains. Rows are combined by CDR3 protein, so each entry shows the most common genes and DNA. The sample table contains 600,000 to 1,000,000 distinct CDR3 sequences; only one count was recorded for about 62% of them. 20% to 25% of the sample lies in the top ten. The sequenced material came from blood. The receptors here all came from a man aged 25-45 years in good health.

This sequence joins TRBV20-1 and TRBJ2-7; maybe TRBD2 (6 bases). There are 16 residues in the CDR3. V was clipped by 3 bases and J by 2 bases, with 20 bases between them. The germline V gene encodes CDR1 DFQATT and CDR2 SNEGSKA (reference sequence). CDR3 residues: CSARSLTSQTPYEQYF. In DNA form, the CDR3 reads TGCAGTGCTAGGTCACTTACTAGCCAGACTCCCTACGAGCAGTACTTC.

The chain carries TRBV29-1 and TRBJ2-1; D call uncertain. Deletions cut 2 bases from V and 2 bases from J, with 10 bases between. The length of the CDR3 is 14 residues. Germline CDR1 SQVTM, CDR2 ANQGSEA. The CDR3, as DNA: TGCAGCGTTGAATCTGAGTACACCTACAATGAGCAGTTCTTC. It is translated as CSVESEYTYNEQFF.

As to this clonotype: The junction shows a germline mismatch at one end, possibly a read error. The chain recombines TRBV20-1 with TRBJ1-2; weak D call: TRBD1 (5 bases). The CDR3 totals 13 residues. Germline V gives CDR1 DFQATT, CDR2 SNEGSKA (reference sequence). The CDR3 sequence: CSARDAGDYGHTF. In nucleotides, the CDR3 is TGCAGTGCTAGAGATGCGGGGGACTATGGCCACACCTTC.

This chain links TRBV6-1 with TRBJ2-7; no reliable D call. The germline V and J ends were trimmed by 1 base and 1 base, with 8 bases remaining between them. CDR3 length: 14 residues. Germline V CDR1 and CDR2: MNHNS, SASEGT. The CDR3 spells CASSEEHGSYEQYF. CDR3 nucleotide sequence: TGTGCCAGCAGTGAAGAGCACGGATCCTACGAGCAGTACTTC.

This clonotype has only a few counts. The V and J genes are TRBV25-1 and TRBJ2-4; the match to TRBD2 covers 11 bases. The assigned J gene may be wrong: the sequence end matches TRBJ2-7 better. Germline V gene data show CDR1 as MGHDK and CDR2 as SYGVNS. CDR3 length equals 15 residues. CDR3 region: CASSESTSGSDEQYF. The CDR3, as DNA: TGTGCCAGCAGTGAGTCTACTAGCGGGAGTGACGAGCAGTACTTC.